This T cell receptor beta chain was sequenced during a study of OX40 agonist ivuxolimab in advanced cancers. Across the study: Every 2 weeks, patients got intravenous ivuxolimab at one of six dose levels (0.01-10 mg/kg). Averaging roughly 60 years in age, with a range of roughly 23 to 80, the cohort was approximately 83% male. Findings and limits, study-wide: Clonal expansion in partial responders at 0.1-3.0 mg/kg ranked among the lowest.

TCRdb's copy holds only in-frame clones and misses some; the assay was immunoSEQ multiplex PCR. The table includes 75,000 to 100,000 clones, 80% to 90% detected once. Of note for this clone: Its antigen is as yet unknown.

Blood was sampled at baseline, cycle 4 day 1, and cycle 7 day 1. Germline lookup yields CDR1 LGHNA and CDR2 YNFKEQ. Trimming removed 1 base from V and 9 bases from J; junction bases left unmatched: 16. This CDR3 contains 18 residues. The sample in question was CD4+ or CD8+ T cells sorted from blood, obtained in a trial of the OX40 agonist ivuxolimab. The chain has TRBV4-2 and TRBJ2-1; 9 bases are shared with TRBD2. The clonotype comes from an adult with an advanced solid tumor such as melanoma, head and neck, liver or kidney cancer. DNA of the CDR3: TGTGCCAGCAGCCAAGGTGTTCTAGCCAGCGGGAGGTCGGGTGAGCAGTTCTTC. Its translation is CASSQGVLASGRSGEQFF.